The entry below gives a single T cell receptor (beta chain) sequence along with its context. This sample stems from a study of patients and donors after allogeneic stem cell transplantation. Trimming shortened V by 7 bases and J by 3 bases, and 13 bases separated the two germline ends. Germline V gives CDR1 SQVTM, CDR2 ANQGSEA. The CDR3 covers 12 residues. One entry per CDR3 protein results from TCRdb running MiXCR on the RT-PCR reads. The sample contains some 880,000 distinct CDR3 sequences, roughly 17% of which appear only once. Sequencing used blood, either unsorted or a sorted T cell fraction (not recorded which). The sequence came from a human donor who was either an allogeneic HSCT recipient or a stem cell or donor lymphocyte infusion donor (not recorded which). It is not recorded whose cells these are; they may come from a transplant donor. This chain links TRBV29-1 with TRBJ2-7; a weak D match, TRBD2 (5 bases). This CDR3 is CSGGPKNYEQYF. Here the CDR3 DNA reads TGCAGCGGAGGGCCGAAAAACTACGAGCAGTACTTC.